Listed below are T cell receptor beta chains from one sample, sequenced in a study of breast tumors, draining lymph nodes, adjacent tissues. TCRdb called the multiplex PCR reads again in MiXCR, with one record for every CDR3 protein. The sample has fewer than 200,000 distinct CDR3 sequences; about 30% are singletons. Specimen: axillary lymph node tissue. These receptors came from a female donor with breast cancer. Some clones in this sample may be carry-over from other donors' samples. CDR3s include the opening cysteine and the closing phenylalanine or tryptophan. A D gene is named only where the DNA matches it firmly. Clone size appears in some rows only: once, few, many, or a class for an expanded clone.

clone_size: many
d_call: NA
v_call: TRBV15
j_call: TRBJ2-3
cdr3_aa: CATSRDVRGDTQYF
cdr3_nt: TGTGCCACCAGCAGAGACGTCCGGGGAGATACGCAGTATTTT

clone_size: NA
d_call: NA
v_call: TRBV10-3
j_call: TRBJ1-5
cdr3_aa: CAISDKGDHEHF
cdr3_nt: TGTGCCATCAGTGATAAGGGGGACCACGAGCATTTT

clone_size: many
d_call: TRBD1
v_call: TRBV10-3
j_call: TRBJ1-4
cdr3_aa: CAIRDRDEKLFF
cdr3_nt: TGTGCCATCAGGGACAGGGATGAAAAACTGTTTTTT

clone_size: many
d_call: TRBD2
v_call: TRBV25-1
j_call: TRBJ2-7
cdr3_aa: CASSEGGTSYEQYF
cdr3_nt: TGTGCCAGCAGTGAGGGGGGGACCTCCTACGAGCAGTACTTC

clone_size: few
d_call: NA
v_call: TRBV13
j_call: TRBJ1-1
cdr3_aa: CASSSGHENGEEAFF
cdr3_nt: TGTGCCAGCAGCTCGGGACACGAAAACGGGGAAGAAGCTTTCTTT

clone_size: NA
d_call: NA
v_call: TRBV20-1
j_call: TRBJ1-5
cdr3_aa: CSASSLNLNQPQHF
cdr3_nt: TGCAGTGCCAGCAGCTTGAATCTAAATCAGCCCCAGCATTTT

clone_size: many
d_call: NA
v_call: TRBV20-1
j_call: TRBJ1-2
cdr3_aa: CSARSSGHYGYTF
cdr3_nt: TGCAGTGCTAGGTCATCGGGACACTATGGCTACACCTTC

clone_size: many
d_call: TRBD1
v_call: TRBV12-5
j_call: TRBJ1-2
cdr3_aa: CASGTDRVGYGYTF
cdr3_nt: TGTGCTAGTGGTACCGACAGGGTAGGATATGGCTACACCTTC

clone_size: many
d_call: NA
v_call: TRBV6-6
j_call: TRBJ1-5
cdr3_aa: CASSPYGLGNQPQHF
cdr3_nt: TGTGCCAGCAGCCCTTACGGCCTCGGGAATCAGCCCCAGCATTTT

clone_size: NA
d_call: NA
v_call: TRBV20-1
j_call: TRBJ2-7
cdr3_aa: CSARGGHTRSYEQYF
cdr3_nt: TGCAGTGCTAGAGGGGGGCACACCAGATCCTACGAGCAGTACTTC

clone_size: NA
d_call: TRBD2
v_call: TRBV20-1
j_call: TRBJ2-5
cdr3_aa: CSARGGGGAQETQYF
cdr3_nt: TGCAGTGCTCGGGGGGGGGGCGGGGCCCAAGAGACCCAGTACTTC

clone_size: NA
d_call: TRBD1
v_call: TRBV20-1
j_call: TRBJ2-6
cdr3_aa: CSARPQGAGANVLTF
cdr3_nt: TGCAGTGCTAGACCCCAGGGGGCTGGGGCCAACGTCCTGACTTTC

clone_size: many
d_call: NA
v_call: TRBV20-1
j_call: TRBJ1-2
cdr3_aa: CSASNRDGYGYTF
cdr3_nt: TGCAGTGCTAGTAACAGGGATGGCTATGGCTACACCTTC

clone_size: many
d_call: NA
v_call: TRBV4-1
j_call: TRBJ2-5
cdr3_aa: CASSQAVVQGGGETQYF
cdr3_nt: TGCGCCAGCAGCCAAGCAGTGGTTCAAGGTGGGGGGGAGACCCAGTACTTC

clone_size: NA
d_call: NA
v_call: TRBV27
j_call: TRBJ1-6
cdr3_aa: CASSLWGAGNSPFHF
cdr3_nt: NA

clone_size: many
d_call: NA
v_call: TRBV6-1
j_call: TRBJ1-2
cdr3_aa: CASRDLGRQNYGYTF
cdr3_nt: TGTGCCAGCAGGGACCTAGGACGGCAAAACTATGGCTACACCTTC

clone_size: NA
d_call: TRBD1
v_call: TRBV24-1
j_call: TRBJ1-5
cdr3_aa: CATSYDRGNQPQHF
cdr3_nt: TGTGCCACCAGTTATGACAGGGGCAATCAGCCCCAGCATTTT

clone_size: many
d_call: NA
v_call: TRBV19
j_call: TRBJ1-5
cdr3_aa: CASRNLLGGNQPQHF
cdr3_nt: TGTGCCAGTAGGAACCTACTGGGGGGGAATCAGCCCCAGCATTTT

clone_size: NA
d_call: NA
v_call: TRBV6-6
j_call: TRBJ1-3
cdr3_aa: CASTHGGFGNTIYF
cdr3_nt: TGTGCCAGCACTCACGGGGGGTTCGGAAACACCATATATTTT

clone_size: NA
d_call: TRBD1
v_call: TRBV15
j_call: TRBJ1-5
cdr3_aa: CATGREVGTDAQHF
cdr3_nt: TGTGCCACCGGTAGGGAAGTGGGGACAGATGCGCAGCATTTT

clone_size: NA
d_call: NA
v_call: TRBV10-1
j_call: TRBJ2-3
cdr3_aa: CASSAGPDAQYF
cdr3_nt: TGCGCCAGCAGTGCAGGGCCGGATGCGCAGTATTTT

clone_size: many
d_call: NA
v_call: TRBV19
j_call: TRBJ1-5
cdr3_aa: CAVWGDPYSNQPQHF
cdr3_nt: TGTGCTGTGTGGGGGGACCCATATAGCAATCAGCCCCAGCATTTT

clone_size: many
d_call: TRBD1
v_call: TRBV15
j_call: TRBJ1-2
cdr3_aa: CATSREGGTGGFYGYTF
cdr3_nt: TGTGCCACCAGCAGAGAAGGAGGGACAGGGGGCTTCTATGGCTACACCTTC

clone_size: many
d_call: NA
v_call: TRBV29-1
j_call: TRBJ1-2
cdr3_aa: CSVEEGVAYGYTF
cdr3_nt: TGCAGCGTTGAAGAGGGAGTGGCCTATGGCTACACCTTC

clone_size: many
d_call: TRBD1
v_call: TRBV4-1
j_call: TRBJ2-7
cdr3_aa: CASSQEGTGAFYEQYF
cdr3_nt: TGCGCCAGCAGCCAAGAGGGGACAGGGGCGTTTTACGAGCAGTACTTC

clone_size: NA
d_call: TRBD1
v_call: TRBV11-3
j_call: TRBJ2-1
cdr3_aa: CASSGPQGVVDEQFF
cdr3_nt: TGTGCCAGCAGCGGACCGCAGGGGGTGGTTGATGAGCAGTTCTTC

clone_size: NA
d_call: NA
v_call: TRBV11-2
j_call: TRBJ2-6
cdr3_aa: CASSPYSSAANVLTF
cdr3_nt: TGCGCCAGCAGCCCCTATAGCTCTGCGGCCAACGTCCTGACTTTC